These T cell receptor beta chains were read from a single sample in a study of cytomegalovirus exposure and HLA in healthy donors. Data came from immunoSEQ multiplex PCR; TCRdb stores just in-frame clones and leaves some out. The table has some 200,000 clones, less than 80% seen once; the top ten hold just under 3%. The sequenced sample was PBMCs. These receptors were obtained from a man aged 40-50 years in good health and CMV-seronegative. CDR3s include the opening cysteine and the closing phenylalanine or tryptophan. D genes are given only for firm matches. Clone sizes are given selectively: once, few, many, or a class where the clone is expanded.

v_gene: TRBV30
d_gene: .
abundance: .
j_gene: TRBJ1-2
CDR3nt: TGTGCCTGGACCCCCCCCCGACGACAGGCTGTCTCCTATGGCTACACCTTC
CDR3aa: CAWTPPRRQAVSYGYTF

v_gene: TRBV11-1
d_gene: TRBD2
abundance: .
j_gene: TRBJ2-7
CDR3nt: TGTGCCAGCAGCCGACGGGAGGGCAGGGCTTCCGAGCAGTACTTC
CDR3aa: CASSRREGRASEQYF

v_gene: TRBV28
d_gene: TRBD2
abundance: .
j_gene: TRBJ2-5
CDR3nt: TGTGCCAGCAGTCCGGGACTAGGAGGTGCGGAGACCCAGTACTTC
CDR3aa: CASSPGLGGAETQYF

v_gene: TRBV2
d_gene: .
abundance: .
j_gene: TRBJ1-4
CDR3nt: TGTGCCAGCAGACCGGGATCTAATGAAAAACTGTTTTTT
CDR3aa: CASRPGSNEKLFF

v_gene: TRBV19
d_gene: .
abundance: .
j_gene: TRBJ2-7
CDR3nt: TGTGCCAGTAGTCCCCCCGACAGTCCCTACGAGCAGTACTTC
CDR3aa: CASSPPDSPYEQYF

v_gene: TRBV9
d_gene: .
abundance: few
j_gene: TRBJ2-1
CDR3nt: TGTGCCAGCAGCGTAGCGGGACACCTTTACAATGAGCAGTTCTTC
CDR3aa: CASSVAGHLYNEQFF

v_gene: TRBV7-2
d_gene: TRBD2
abundance: once
j_gene: TRBJ2-7
CDR3nt: TGTGCCAGCAGCTTAGCCGGGGGGACGGCGATGCGGGAGCAGTACTTC
CDR3aa: CASSLAGGTAMREQYF

v_gene: TRBV19
d_gene: TRBD1
abundance: .
j_gene: TRBJ2-7
CDR3nt: TGTGCCAGTAGTATAGGGACAGGTCACTACGAGCAGTACTTC
CDR3aa: CASSIGTGHYEQYF

v_gene: TRBV20-1
d_gene: .
abundance: .
j_gene: TRBJ2-5
CDR3nt: TGCAGTGCGAAACCCGAGGAGACCCAGTACTTC
CDR3aa: CSAKPEETQYF

v_gene: TRBV7-2
d_gene: .
abundance: .
j_gene: TRBJ2-3
CDR3nt: TGTGCCAGCAGCCTCTCGACATATAGCACAGATACGCAGTATTTT
CDR3aa: CASSLSTYSTDTQYF

v_gene: TRBV6-5
d_gene: .
abundance: few
j_gene: TRBJ2-3
CDR3nt: TGTGCCAGCAGTGGAAGACAGAGCCCAGATACGCAGTATTTT
CDR3aa: CASSGRQSPDTQYF

v_gene: TRBV15
d_gene: TRBD2
abundance: few
j_gene: TRBJ2-3
CDR3nt: TGTGCCACCAGATATGCGGGGGGGGGTTGGAGCACAGATACGCAGTATTTT
CDR3aa: CATRYAGGGWSTDTQYF

v_gene: TRBV18
d_gene: .
abundance: .
j_gene: TRBJ1-4
CDR3nt: TGTGCCAGCTCACCAACTAGGGCCGTTAATGAAAAACTGTTTTTT
CDR3aa: CASSPTRAVNEKLFF

v_gene: TRBV19
d_gene: TRBD1
abundance: .
j_gene: TRBJ2-7
CDR3nt: TGTGCCAGTAAGCCCGGGACAGGGAACCACGAGCAGTACTTC
CDR3aa: CASKPGTGNHEQYF

v_gene: TRBV5-4
d_gene: TRBD2
abundance: .
j_gene: TRBJ2-1
CDR3nt: TGTGCCAGCAGTTTGCGGACTAGCGGGAGGCGTGAGCAGTTCTTC
CDR3aa: CASSLRTSGRREQFF

v_gene: TRBV2
d_gene: .
abundance: .
j_gene: TRBJ1-1
CDR3nt: TGTGCCAGCATGAGAACGAACACTGAAGCTTTCTTT
CDR3aa: CASMRTNTEAFF

v_gene: TRBV19
d_gene: TRBD2
abundance: .
j_gene: TRBJ2-1
CDR3nt: TGTGCCAGTAGCGCCCGGGGTAGGGAAGCGGGAGGGTGGCGGAATGAGCAGTTCTTC
CDR3aa: CASSARGREAGGWRNEQFF

v_gene: TRBV4-2
d_gene: TRBD2
abundance: .
j_gene: TRBJ2-7
CDR3nt: TGTGCCAGCAGCCGAACCACACGTTCCCTACTAGCGTACGAGCAGTACTTC
CDR3aa: CASSRTTRSLLAYEQYF

v_gene: TRBV7-2
d_gene: TRBD1
abundance: .
j_gene: TRBJ2-7
CDR3nt: TGTGCCAGCAGTGGCCCGGGACAGGGGGCTTCCTACGAGCAGTACTTC
CDR3aa: CASSGPGQGASYEQYF